These 15 T cell receptor beta chains share one sample of origin, sequenced in a study of regulatory dendritic cells for organ transplantation. Profiling relied on immunoSEQ multiplex PCR, and the TCRdb table lists in-frame clones only, not all of them. The table records more than 15,000 clones, less than 85% of them present only once. Antigen specificity for these receptors is unknown. Allogeneic regulatory or mature dendritic cells were co-cultured for approximately 5 days with CFSE-labeled sorted T cells at 1:10. Source material: memory CD4+ T cells from blood cultured with regulatory dendritic cells. Subset indicated: CD45RO+ memory T cells. Receptors were obtained from a human donor in good health.

V usage is TRBV4-2 and J usage is TRBJ2-5; the D is unclear. This CDR3 has 14 amino acids. The V end lost 0 bases, the J end lost 3 bases, and 8 bases lay between the germline ends. Germline V CDR1 and CDR2: LGHNA, YNFKEQ. The CDR3, as DNA: TGTGCCAGCAGCCAAGATCTTAGAGAAGAGACCCAGTACTTC. Translated: CASSQDLREETQYF.

In its sample, this clone was seen a few times. The chain uses TRBV4-1 and TRBJ2-1; 9 bases line up with TRBD1. The CDR3 has 15 residues. Germline CDR1 and CDR2: MGHRA and YSYEKL. The junction had 6 bases not matched to a gene; V was cut back by 1 base and J by 8 bases. The chain's CDR3 is CASSQVGDRAHEQFF. CDR3 in DNA: TGCGCCAGCAGCCAAGTAGGGGACAGGGCACATGAGCAGTTCTTC.

The J gene is TRBJ2-1, the V gene TRBV7-2; 7 bases are a match to TRBD2. Germline V gene lookup returns CDR1 SGHTA and CDR2 FQGNSA. The V and J ends lost 6 bases and 1 base, in that order; junction bases with no gene match: 15. There are 18 residues in the CDR3. CDR3: CASSLRAPAGNSYNEQFF. The CDR3 DNA follows: TGTGCCAGCAGTCTTAGGGCTCCAGCGGGAAATTCCTACAATGAGCAGTTCTTC.

DNA of the CDR3: TGTGCCAGTAGTCCCCCCCATAGCGGGGATTACAATGAGCAGTTCTTC. This translates into CASSPPHSGDYNEQFF. The chain couples TRBV19 to TRBJ2-1, with TRBD2 matching over 8 bases. The V gene end was trimmed by 5 bases and the J gene end by 4 bases; junction bases not matched to a gene: 10. CDR1 is LNHDA and CDR2 is SQIVND in the germline V gene (reference sequence). The CDR3 consists of 16 residues.

The chain combines TRBV19 with TRBJ1-5, with a weak D call TRBD1 (6 bases). There are 13 residues in the CDR3. Germline values: CDR1 LNHDA, CDR2 SQIVND (reference sequence). Trimming removed 0 bases from V and 15 bases from J, with 15 bases in between. The CDR3 here is CASSIEGGALAHF. The CDR3, as DNA: TGTGCCAGTAGTATAGAGGGGGGGGCCCTAGCGCATTTT. Full variable domain (missing parts from reference TRBV19 and TRBJ1-5): DGGITQSPKYLFRKEGQNVTLSCEQNLNHDAMYWYRQDPGQGLRLIYYSQIVNDFQKGDIAEGYSVSREKKESFPLTVTSAQKNPTAFYLCASSIEGGALAHFGDGTRLSIL.

J is TRBJ2-7 and V is TRBV5-8; D may be TRBD2 (6 bases). Germline V gene lookup returns CDR1 SGHTS and CDR2 YDEGEE. The CDR3 spans 15 residues. Trimming cost V 4 bases and J 3 bases, with 17 bases left between them. CDR3 DNA sequence: TGTGCCAGCAGCCGCACCGGGACTGGGTTCTACGAGCAGTACTTC. The encoded protein is CASSRTGTGFYEQYF.

The CDR3 sequence: CASSPEGARQETQYF. CDR3 DNA sequence: TGTGCCAGCTCACCTGAAGGGGCACGTCAAGAGACCCAGTACTTC. The chain has TRBV18 and TRBJ2-5; possibly TRBD1 for D (5 bases). The CDR3 runs 15 residues. The V and J ends lost 3 bases and 2 bases respectively, with 13 bases between them. The germline V gene encodes CDR1 KGHSH and CDR2 LQKENI.

This clone turned up a few times. J is TRBJ2-5 and V is TRBV7-2; the D gene is possibly TRBD2 (6 bases). Trimming removed 6 bases from V and 0 bases from J, with 11 bases in between. This CDR3 comprises 14 residues. Per the germline V gene, CDR1 is SGHTA and CDR2 is FQGNSA. CDR3 sequence: CASRPSEYQETQYF. CDR3 nucleotides: TGTGCCAGCAGACCTAGCGAGTACCAAGAGACCCAGTACTTC.

This clone was seen once. The chain links TRBV10-3 to TRBJ2-1; 9 bases agree with TRBD1. This CDR3 spans 14 amino acids. V gave up 4 bases and J gave up 9 bases; unmatched junction bases: 7. Looked up from germline, CDR1 is ENHRY and CDR2 is SYGVKD. The CDR3: CAISGGQGISEQFF. CDR3 nucleotides: TGTGCCATCAGTGGGGGACAGGGTATTAGTGAGCAGTTCTTC.

This clone was seen just once. The chain joins TRBV6-1 to TRBJ2-3; D gene ambiguous. Germline V gene lookup returns CDR1 MNHNS and CDR2 SASEGT. The CDR3 contains 14 residues. V lost 3 bases and J lost 2, with 9 bases in between. The CDR3 DNA sequence: TGTGCCAGCAGTGAGGGTCATGTCACAGATACGCAGTATTTT. Protein sequence: CASSEGHVTDTQYF.

CDR3 sequence: CASSVEHRTDTQYF. The CDR3 DNA reads as TGTGCCAGCAGCGTAGAGCACAGGACAGATACGCAGTATTTT. The gene calls are TRBV9 and TRBJ2-3, with D perhaps TRBD1 (5 bases). This CDR3 is built from 14 residues. Germline CDR1 SGDLS, CDR2 YYNGEE. V was trimmed by 0 bases and J by 3 bases, leaving 8 bases between them. The full variable domain, rest sourced from reference TRBV9 and TRBJ2-3, is DSGVTQTPKHLITATGQRVTLRCSPRSGDLSVYWYQQSLDQGLQFLIQYYNGEERAKGNILERFSAQQFPDLHSELNLSSLELGDSALYFCASSVEHRTDTQYFGPGTRLTVL.

This chain joins TRBV4-1 and TRBJ2-7; D might be TRBD1 (6 bases). This CDR3 has 15 residues. Germline V gene sequence: CDR1 MGHRA, CDR2 YSYEKL. V lost 0 bases, J lost 9 bases, and 18 bases lay in between. CDR3 sequence (DNA): TGCGCCAGCAGCCAAGATACAGGGAGTGTTTGGGGGCAGTACTTC. Residues: CASSQDTGSVWGQYF.

This clone was observed a single time. The chain carries TRBV6-5 and TRBJ2-1; D possibly corresponds to TRBD2 (5 bases). V was shortened by 4 bases and J by 10 bases, with 14 bases between the two germline ends. Germline V gene data show CDR1 as MNHEY and CDR2 as SVGAGI. The CDR3 consists of 13 residues. The CDR3 bases are TGTGCCAGCAGTTCCTCACGGACGGGAGAGCAGTTCTTC. Its translation is CASSSSRTGEQFF.

V gene TRBV7-2 combines with J gene TRBJ2-3, with 8 bases identical to TRBD1. CDR3 size: 17 residues. Germline V lookup: CDR1 SGHTA, CDR2 FQGNSA. Trimming took 2 bases from V and 5 from J; bases not matched to a gene: 12. The CDR3 coding sequence is TGTGCCAGCAGCTTACAAGGGAGACAGGGGCGAGGAGATACGCAGTATTTT. Translating it yields CASSLQGRQGRGDTQYF. Full variable domain (remainder filled in from reference TRBV7-2 and TRBJ2-3): GAGVSQSPSNKVTEKGKDVELRCDPISGHTALYWYRQSLGQGLEFLIYFQGNSAPDKSGLPSDRFSAERTGGSVSTLTIQRTQQEDSAVYLCASSLQGRQGRGDTQYFGPGTRLTVL.

CDR3 amino acids: CASNHRGLVYEQYF. The DNA of the CDR3 is TGTGCCAGTAACCACAGGGGGCTAGTCTACGAGCAGTACTTC. The J gene is TRBJ2-7, the V gene TRBV19; 9 positions match TRBD1. Germline CDR1 LNHDA, CDR2 SQIVND (reference sequence). The CDR3 is 14 amino acids. The V and J ends lost 7 bases and 3 bases, in that order; junction bases with no gene match: 7.